This TCR beta chain was profiled in a study of blood T cells in healthy people across ages. Overall study findings and caveats: Naive T cell percentage showed a strong correlation with TCR beta diversity. As age increased, TCR beta diversity per million T cells fell in a roughly linear fashion.

This clonotype was recorded a few times. What it binds is unknown. The use of a sample-barcoded 5' primer and a J-beta primer mix characterized a second PCR of roughly 7 to 12 cycles. MiXCR was run by TCRdb on the 5' RACE reads, yielding one entry per CDR3 protein. Of 500,000 to 650,000 distinct CDR3 sequences in the sample, 27% were seen once. V lost 2 bases and J lost 6; bases outside the gene matches: 9. There are 17 residues in the CDR3. Per the germline V gene, CDR1 is SEHNR and CDR2 is FQNEAQ (reference sequence). These same data were also listed under a study on T cells of mothers and their children.

This sequence was found in a boy aged 2 to 10 in good health. Sequencing was performed on blood. V gene TRBV7-9 combines with J gene TRBJ2-3, with 12 bases lining up with TRBD2. CDR3 in amino acids: CASSLFLTSGGADTQYF. Written as DNA, the CDR3 is TGTGCCAGCAGCTTATTTTTGACTAGCGGGGGAGCGGATACGCAGTATTTT. The full variable domain, completed using reference TRBV7-9 and TRBJ2-3, is DTGVSQNPRHKITKRGQNVTFRCDPISEHNRLYWYRQTLGQGPEFLTYFQNEAQLEKSRLLSDRFSAERPKGSFSTLEIQRTEQGDSAMYLCASSLFLTSGGADTQYFGPGTRLTVL.